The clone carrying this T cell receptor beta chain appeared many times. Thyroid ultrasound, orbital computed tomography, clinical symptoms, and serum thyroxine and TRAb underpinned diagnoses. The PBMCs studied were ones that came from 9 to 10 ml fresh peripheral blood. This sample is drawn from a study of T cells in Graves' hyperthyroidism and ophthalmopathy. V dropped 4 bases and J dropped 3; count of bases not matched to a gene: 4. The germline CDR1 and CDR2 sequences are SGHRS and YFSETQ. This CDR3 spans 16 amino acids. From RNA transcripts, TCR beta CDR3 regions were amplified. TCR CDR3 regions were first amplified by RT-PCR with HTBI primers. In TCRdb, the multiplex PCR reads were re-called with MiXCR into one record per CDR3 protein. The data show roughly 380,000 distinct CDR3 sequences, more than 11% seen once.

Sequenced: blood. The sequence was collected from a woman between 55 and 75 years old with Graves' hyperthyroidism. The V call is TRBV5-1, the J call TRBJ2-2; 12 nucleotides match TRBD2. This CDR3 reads CASSPTSGRYTGELFF. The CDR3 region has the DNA TGCGCCAGCAGCCCAACTAGCGGGAGGTACACCGGGGAGCTGTTTTTT.